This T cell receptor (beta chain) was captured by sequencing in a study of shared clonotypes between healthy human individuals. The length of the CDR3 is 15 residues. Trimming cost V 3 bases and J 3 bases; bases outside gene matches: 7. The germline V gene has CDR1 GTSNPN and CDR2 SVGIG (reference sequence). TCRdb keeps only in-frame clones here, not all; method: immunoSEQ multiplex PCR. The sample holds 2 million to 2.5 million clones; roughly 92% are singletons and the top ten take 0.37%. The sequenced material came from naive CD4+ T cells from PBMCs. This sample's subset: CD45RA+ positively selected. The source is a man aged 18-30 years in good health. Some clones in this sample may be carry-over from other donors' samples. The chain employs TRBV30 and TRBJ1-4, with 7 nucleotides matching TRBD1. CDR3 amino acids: CAWSTGQAPNEKLFF. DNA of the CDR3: TGTGCCTGGAGCACAGGACAGGCTCCTAATGAAAAACTGTTTTTT.